The clone carrying this TCR beta chain was counted a single time. This entry comes from a study of blood T cell repertoires in COVID-19. Looking at the study overall: Acute-phase and convalescent COVID-19 samples originated in the United States, Italy and Spain. PBMCs, B-cell-depleted T cells, or T cells were the source of the cDNA or gDNA that made up the material.

Living in 20 to 30 US areas, the participants were between roughly 18 and 89 years of age. This CDR3 has 13 amino acids. Germline trimming cut 9 bases from V and 7 bases from J; bases unmatched to any gene: 4. Looked up from germline, CDR1 is WSHSY and CDR2 is SAAADI. Produced via immunoSEQ multiplex PCR; TCRdb's table is partial and in-frame only. In the table there are a few hundred thousand clones, around 83% of which are singletons. The sequence was collected from a woman in her forties or fifties who had been exposed to COVID-19. The sample taken for sequencing was PBMCs or T cells enriched from blood (not recorded which). The V and J genes are TRBV10-2 and TRBJ1-6; 9 bases are a match to TRBD1. CDR3 region: CASGTGINSPLHF. In nucleotides, the CDR3 is TGCGCCAGTGGGACAGGGATAAATTCACCCCTCCACTTT.